Listed below are T cell receptor beta chains from one sample, sequenced in a study of cytomegalovirus exposure and HLA in healthy donors. The method was immunoSEQ multiplex PCR; TCRdb's version includes in-frame clones alone and lacks a portion of them. The table has some 170,000 clones, 70% to 85% seen once. The source material was PBMCs. The receptors come from an older woman in good health and CMV-seropositive. Each CDR3 is given with its conserved first and last residue. D genes are given only for firm matches. Not all rows give a size; the values are once, few, many and, for expanded clones, a class.

j_gene: TRBJ2-5
v_gene: TRBV19
d_gene: .
abundance: .
CDR3nt: TGTGCCAGTAGTATAGGGGAAAGGACAGCTCAAGAGACCCAGTACTTC
CDR3aa: CASSIGERTAQETQYF

j_gene: TRBJ1-4
v_gene: TRBV6-6
d_gene: .
abundance: .
CDR3nt: TGTGCCAGCAGTTTTATCGCGGCTAATGAAAAACTGTTTTTT
CDR3aa: CASSFIAANEKLFF

j_gene: TRBJ2-3
v_gene: TRBV4-3
d_gene: TRBD2
abundance: .
CDR3nt: TGCGCCAGCAGCCAGCCCCCCGGTGGGGGGGGCACAGATACGCAGTATTTT
CDR3aa: CASSQPPGGGGTDTQYF

j_gene: TRBJ2-5
v_gene: TRBV27
d_gene: TRBD2
abundance: once
CDR3nt: TGTGCCAGCAGTTTGGCGGGGGGTTCGGAGACCCAGTACTTC
CDR3aa: CASSLAGGSETQYF

j_gene: TRBJ1-2
v_gene: TRBV4-1
d_gene: TRBD1
abundance: .
CDR3nt: TGCGCCAGCAGCCAGGTACTACAGGGGATCTATGGCTACACCTTC
CDR3aa: CASSQVLQGIYGYTF

j_gene: TRBJ2-1
v_gene: TRBV2
d_gene: TRBD2
abundance: few
CDR3nt: TGTGCGACGACTAGCGGGCAGTTCTTC
CDR3aa: CATTSGQFF

j_gene: TRBJ2-1
v_gene: TRBV9
d_gene: TRBD2
abundance: .
CDR3nt: TGTGCCAGCAGCCTTAGCGGGAGCACCTACAATGAGCAGTTCTTC
CDR3aa: CASSLSGSTYNEQFF

j_gene: TRBJ1-2
v_gene: TRBV9
d_gene: .
abundance: .
CDR3nt: TGTGCCAGCAGCGCCGAAGGGACAACGTCTCCAATCCTTAGCTACACCTTC
CDR3aa: CASSAEGTTSPILSYTF

j_gene: TRBJ1-2
v_gene: TRBV28
d_gene: .
abundance: .
CDR3nt: TGTGCCAGCAGTTTGCGGAGCTATGGCTACACCTTC
CDR3aa: CASSLRSYGYTF

j_gene: TRBJ2-1
v_gene: TRBV5-1
d_gene: TRBD1
abundance: .
CDR3nt: TGCGCCAGCAGCTTCGGACAGGGAAATGAGCAGTTCTTC
CDR3aa: CASSFGQGNEQFF

j_gene: TRBJ2-4
v_gene: TRBV6-1
d_gene: TRBD2
abundance: .
CDR3nt: TGTGCCAGCAGTGCACAGGGACTAGCTGCCAACATTCAGTACTTC
CDR3aa: CASSAQGLAANIQYF

j_gene: TRBJ1-2
v_gene: TRBV30
d_gene: .
abundance: .
CDR3nt: TGTGCCTGGAGAGACATAACAGGCCTCGGTGGCTACACCTTC
CDR3aa: CAWRDITGLGGYTF

j_gene: TRBJ2-5
v_gene: TRBV5-6
d_gene: .
abundance: few
CDR3nt: TGTGCCAGCAGCTTGGCGGAGACCCAGTACTTC
CDR3aa: CASSLAETQYF

j_gene: TRBJ1-2
v_gene: TRBV19
d_gene: TRBD1
abundance: .
CDR3nt: TGTGCCAGTAGCTACAGGGGGCTGGCCGATGGCTACACCTTC
CDR3aa: CASSYRGLADGYTF

j_gene: TRBJ2-7
v_gene: TRBV7-3
d_gene: TRBD2
abundance: .
CDR3nt: TGTGCCAGCAGCTTACGCGGGAGTTACGAGCAGTACTTC
CDR3aa: CASSLRGSYEQYF

j_gene: TRBJ2-5
v_gene: TRBV4-2
d_gene: .
abundance: once
CDR3nt: TGTGCCAGCAGCCAGGCCCCAGGGGGGCGTCAAGAGACCCAGTACTTC
CDR3aa: CASSQAPGGRQETQYF

j_gene: TRBJ1-1
v_gene: TRBV5-1
d_gene: .
abundance: .
CDR3nt: TGCGCCAGCGCCGTCTCAACTAACACTGAAGCTTTCTTT
CDR3aa: CASAVSTNTEAFF

j_gene: TRBJ1-2
v_gene: TRBV5-1
d_gene: .
abundance: .
CDR3nt: TGCGCCAGCAGCGACCCCCCGGGTCCTGGCTACACCTTC
CDR3aa: CASSDPPGPGYTF

j_gene: TRBJ2-7
v_gene: TRBV29-1
d_gene: TRBD1
abundance: few
CDR3nt: TGCAGCGTTGAAGGACAGGGGACCACCTACGAGCAGTACTTC
CDR3aa: CSVEGQGTTYEQYF

j_gene: TRBJ2-6
v_gene: TRBV30
d_gene: .
abundance: .
CDR3nt: TGTGCCTGGAGTCCTCCCTGGCAGCGATCTCCAACCTCTGGGGCCAACGTCCTGACTTTC
CDR3aa: CAWSPPWQRSPTSGANVLTF

j_gene: TRBJ2-7
v_gene: TRBV6-5
d_gene: .
abundance: many
CDR3nt: TGTGCCAGCAGTTATTCCCTCGACAGTTCCTACGAGCAGTACTTC
CDR3aa: CASSYSLDSSYEQYF

j_gene: TRBJ2-7
v_gene: TRBV21-1
d_gene: .
abundance: .
CDR3nt: TGTGCCAGCACCAACGGGCGGGAGGCCTACGAGCAGTACTTC
CDR3aa: CASTNGREAYEQYF

j_gene: TRBJ2-2
v_gene: TRBV7-3
d_gene: TRBD2
abundance: few
CDR3nt: TGTGCCAGCAGCTTAAACGGGGGGGCGGTCACCGGGGAGCTGTTTTTT
CDR3aa: CASSLNGGAVTGELFF

j_gene: TRBJ2-2
v_gene: TRBV10-3
d_gene: TRBD2
abundance: few
CDR3nt: TGTGCCATCAGTGGTACGGGGGGGCCCTCCACCGGGGAGCTGTTTTTT
CDR3aa: CAISGTGGPSTGELFF

j_gene: TRBJ2-7
v_gene: TRBV7-9
d_gene: .
abundance: .
CDR3nt: TGTGCCAGCAGCCCCAGACAGGACTACGAGCAGTACTTC
CDR3aa: CASSPRQDYEQYF

j_gene: TRBJ2-3
v_gene: TRBV13
d_gene: .
abundance: .
CDR3nt: TGTGCCAGCAGTAAGGGGGGGCGCAACACAGATACGCAGTATTTT
CDR3aa: CASSKGGRNTDTQYF

j_gene: TRBJ2-1
v_gene: TRBV18
d_gene: .
abundance: .
CDR3nt: TGTGCCAGCTCACCTGTCGCTTCGGGAATCTACAATGAGCAGTTCTTC
CDR3aa: CASSPVASGIYNEQFF

j_gene: TRBJ1-1
v_gene: TRBV5-1
d_gene: TRBD1
abundance: .
CDR3nt: TGCGCCAGCAGCTTGGCATCTCAGGGGGCAGCGGGGAACACTGAAGCTTTCTTT
CDR3aa: CASSLASQGAAGNTEAFF

j_gene: TRBJ1-5
v_gene: TRBV9
d_gene: TRBD1
abundance: few
CDR3nt: TGTGCCAGCAGCGTAGGACAGGGAGGCAATCAGCCCCAGCATTTT
CDR3aa: CASSVGQGGNQPQHF

j_gene: TRBJ2-1
v_gene: TRBV27
d_gene: TRBD2
abundance: .
CDR3nt: TGTGCCACAGGGAGGGACCTTTTCGATGAGCAGTTCTTC
CDR3aa: CATGRDLFDEQFF

j_gene: TRBJ2-3
v_gene: TRBV2
d_gene: TRBD2
abundance: .
CDR3nt: TGTGCCAGCAGGGTAGCGGGAGGAGGATCGGATACGCAGTATTTT
CDR3aa: CASRVAGGGSDTQYF

j_gene: TRBJ1-4
v_gene: TRBV5-1
d_gene: .
abundance: .
CDR3nt: TGCGCCAGCAGCTTGGAGGGGTTTAATGAAAAACTGTTTTTT
CDR3aa: CASSLEGFNEKLFF

j_gene: TRBJ2-1
v_gene: TRBV28
d_gene: .
abundance: .
CDR3nt: TGTGCCAGCAGTTACACCACCTACCGACGGGGTAGGTACAATGAGCAGTTCTTC
CDR3aa: CASSYTTYRRGRYNEQFF

j_gene: TRBJ2-4
v_gene: TRBV5-1
d_gene: TRBD1
abundance: .
CDR3nt: TGCGCCAGCAGCTTCGGACAGGGTGTGGGTCTAGAAAACAGTCAGTACTTC
CDR3aa: CASSFGQGVGLENSQYF

j_gene: TRBJ1-5
v_gene: TRBV7-2
d_gene: .
abundance: .
CDR3nt: TGTGCCAGCAGCACTCGACAGGGCAATCAGCCCCAGCATTTT
CDR3aa: CASSTRQGNQPQHF

j_gene: TRBJ2-7
v_gene: TRBV6-5
d_gene: .
abundance: .
CDR3nt: TGTGCCAGCAGTTCCGACAGGCGACGGTACTTC
CDR3aa: CASSSDRRRYF

j_gene: TRBJ2-5
v_gene: TRBV6-6
d_gene: TRBD2
abundance: .
CDR3nt: TGTGCCAGCAGTAAATCTAGCGGGTCTGGGGAGACCCAGTACTTC
CDR3aa: CASSKSSGSGETQYF

j_gene: TRBJ2-1
v_gene: TRBV19
d_gene: .
abundance: once
CDR3nt: TGTGCCAGTAGTTTCTTAGGGGCCAATGAGCAGTTCTTC
CDR3aa: CASSFLGANEQFF

j_gene: TRBJ2-2
v_gene: TRBV5-1
d_gene: .
abundance: once
CDR3nt: TGCGCCAGCAGCTTGGAGCCCTTCCTCCCCGGGGAGCTGTTTTTT
CDR3aa: CASSLEPFLPGELFF

j_gene: TRBJ2-1
v_gene: TRBV30
d_gene: .
abundance: .
CDR3nt: TGTGCCTGGAGGTGGGGGGCCTACAATGAGCAGTTCTTC
CDR3aa: CAWRWGAYNEQFF

j_gene: TRBJ1-2
v_gene: TRBV10-3
d_gene: TRBD1
abundance: few
CDR3nt: TGTGCCATCAGTGAGTCGACCCCCCCCCGAGACAGGGGCGGCTACACCTTC
CDR3aa: CAISESTPPRDRGGYTF

j_gene: TRBJ2-1
v_gene: TRBV7-2
d_gene: TRBD2
abundance: .
CDR3nt: TGTGCCAGCAGCTTATCACTAGCGGGTCCCTACAATGAGCAGTTCTTC
CDR3aa: CASSLSLAGPYNEQFF

j_gene: TRBJ1-3
v_gene: TRBV28
d_gene: TRBD1
abundance: .
CDR3nt: TGTGCCAGCAATACCGTCGGGACAGGGGCTGGAAACACCATATATTTT
CDR3aa: CASNTVGTGAGNTIYF

j_gene: TRBJ1-5
v_gene: TRBV19
d_gene: .
abundance: .
CDR3nt: TGTGCCAGTAGTCTGGGGCCAGGGACCCAGCATTTT
CDR3aa: CASSLGPGTQHF

j_gene: TRBJ1-2
v_gene: TRBV19
d_gene: .
abundance: .
CDR3nt: TGTGCCAGTAGTAAACAGGGTGATGGCTACACCTTC
CDR3aa: CASSKQGDGYTF

j_gene: TRBJ1-2
v_gene: TRBV28
d_gene: TRBD1
abundance: .
CDR3nt: TGTGCCAGCACCTCTATGGACAGGGACTATGGCTACACCTTC
CDR3aa: CASTSMDRDYGYTF

j_gene: TRBJ1-5
v_gene: TRBV6-6
d_gene: .
abundance: .
CDR3nt: TGTGCCAGCAGGCGTACAACAGCAAGCAATCAGCCCCAGCATTTT
CDR3aa: CASRRTTASNQPQHF

j_gene: TRBJ1-3
v_gene: TRBV9
d_gene: TRBD1
abundance: .
CDR3nt: TGTGCCAGCAGCCCGACATACCATAACAGGGGGCCTGGAAACACCATATATTTT
CDR3aa: CASSPTYHNRGPGNTIYF

j_gene: TRBJ2-7
v_gene: TRBV18
d_gene: .
abundance: .
CDR3nt: TGTGCCAGCTCACCATATACCGAGAGCTCCTACGAGCAGTACTTC
CDR3aa: CASSPYTESSYEQYF